Shown below are 32 T cell receptor beta chains from a single sample sequenced in a study of lymphopenia after photon versus proton radiotherapy. Generated by immunoSEQ multiplex PCR, the TCRdb table keeps only in-frame clones and is missing some. This sample has approximately 170,000 clones, with roughly nine tenths found just once. The sample consisted of peripheral blood, taken from a patient treated with photon-based radiotherapy. The origin of the receptors is a man aged 50 to 59 with gastric cancer.

This sequence joins TRBV9 and TRBJ1-2; D is possibly TRBD1 (6 bases). Trimming pared 3 bases from V and 3 bases from J, leaving 15 bases between. Germline V gene lookup returns CDR1 SGDLS and CDR2 YYNGEE. CDR3 size: 15 residues. The CDR3 region has the DNA TGTGCCAGCAGCGATCGGAGGCCAGGGGACTATGGCTACACCTTC. This gives the protein CASSDRRPGDYGYTF.

J is TRBJ2-3 and V is TRBV27; 7 nucleotides align to TRBD1. The CDR3 runs 15 residues. Trimming at V came to 4 bases and at J to 4 bases, leaving 8 bases not matched to a gene. Germline loops: CDR1 MNHEY, CDR2 SMNVEV (reference sequence). The CDR3 sequence: CASSSRQGMADTQYF. Written as DNA, the CDR3 is TGTGCCAGCAGTTCCCGACAGGGTATGGCAGATACGCAGTATTTT.

This clone showed up just once. The genes are TRBV30 and TRBJ2-1; D gene uncertain. Trimming took 1 base from V and 4 from J, leaving 8 bases between them. Germline V gives CDR1 GTSNPN, CDR2 SVGIG (reference sequence). The CDR3 loop spans 13 amino acids. DNA for the CDR3: TGTGCCTGGAGTGATTCGGAGTACAATGAGCAGTTCTTC. Protein sequence: CAWSDSEYNEQFF.

This chain uses TRBV18 with TRBJ1-4; D gene ambiguous. Germline-derived CDR1 and CDR2 are KGHSH and LQKENI. CDR3 length equals 16 residues. The germline V and J ends were trimmed by 6 bases and 0 bases, with 14 bases remaining between them. The CDR3 nucleotides are TGTGCCAGCTCCAGATACGGCGGTGCAACTAATGAAAAACTGTTTTTT. Its translation is CASSRYGGATNEKLFF.

The rearrangement uses TRBV2 and TRBJ2-7, with 13 bases that match TRBD2. This CDR3 has 14 amino acids. Germline V gene lookup returns CDR1 SNHLY and CDR2 FYNNEI. The trim removed 11 bases at V and 6 bases at J, leaving 10 bases unmatched. This CDR3 reads CASTGLAGVGEQYF. The CDR3 region has the DNA TGTGCCTCCACAGGACTAGCGGGAGTAGGCGAGCAGTACTTC.

The rearrangement links TRBV7-2 to TRBJ2-5; 7 bases are a match to TRBD2. Germline CDR1 and CDR2: SGHTA and FQGNSA. The CDR3 has 13 amino acids. Unmatched junction bases numbered 6, after V lost 6 bases and J lost 5 bases. CDR3 sequence (DNA): TGTGCCAGCAGGCGCCAAGCGGGGGAGACCCAGTACTTC. Translated, it gives CASRRQAGETQYF.

This clone has a handful of counts. The gene calls are TRBV4-2 and TRBJ2-2, with 14 nucleotides matching TRBD2. The CDR3 covers 15 residues. The V and J ends lost 4 bases and 6 bases, in that order; junction bases with no gene match: 1. Germline CDR1 and CDR2: LGHNA and YNFKEQ. CDR3 sequence (DNA): TGTGCCAGCAGCCTGGGACTAGCGGGAGCCGGGGAGCTGTTTTTT. It specifies CASSLGLAGAGELFF.

The J gene is TRBJ1-5, the V gene TRBV5-1; D possibly corresponds to TRBD1 (6 bases). Germline lookup yields CDR1 SGHRS and CDR2 YFSETQ. V gave up 0 bases and J gave up 6 bases, with 16 bases separating them. CDR3 length: 16 amino acids. The CDR3 region is CASSLEAAGASQPQHF. The CDR3, as DNA: TGCGCCAGCAGCTTGGAGGCGGCAGGGGCGAGTCAGCCCCAGCATTTT.

The chain carries TRBV27 and TRBJ2-7; D ambiguous. The V gene's germline CDR1 is MNHEY and CDR2 SMNVEV (reference sequence). The CDR3 runs 13 residues. With 2 bases removed from V and 7 bases from J, the gap between germline ends came to 12 bases. CDR3 DNA sequence: TGTGCCAGCAGTTTACTCCTGAATCGGGAGCAGTACTTC. As protein: CASSLLLNREQYF.

The chain couples TRBV7-8 to TRBJ2-5; D might be TRBD1 (6 bases). This CDR3 has 15 residues. Trimming removed 5 bases at V and 5 bases at J, with 18 bases between. Germline V gene sequence: CDR1 SGHVS, CDR2 FQNEAQ. The CDR3 DNA reads as TGTGCCAGCAGCGGATCGAGGGGGTACGAGGAGACCCAGTACTTC. Amino acids: CASSGSRGYEETQYF.

J is TRBJ2-5 and V is TRBV13; D not certain. The CDR3 extends over 14 amino acids. Deletions cut 1 base from V and 1 base from J, with 7 bases between. Per germline, CDR1 PRHDT and CDR2 FYEKMQ (reference sequence). CDR3 coding DNA: TGTGCCAGCAGCTTAGAGTCAGTCCAAGAGACCCAGTACTTC. Its protein is CASSLESVQETQYF. The complete variable domain, with remaining parts taken from reference TRBV13 and TRBJ2-5, reads AAGVIQSPRHLIKEKRETATLKCYPIPRHDTVYWYQQGPGQDPQFLISFYEKMQSDKGSIPDRFSAQQFSDYHSELNMSSLELGDSALYFCASSLESVQETQYFGPGTRLLVL.

CDR3: CASHPRTATNEKLFF. The CDR3 bases are TGTGCCAGCCACCCTAGGACAGCAACTAATGAAAAACTGTTTTTT. This chain links TRBV25-1 with TRBJ1-4, with D possibly matching TRBD1 (6 bases). Trimming left V 8 bases short and J 0 bases short, with 13 bases between. Germline CDR1 is MGHDK and CDR2 is SYGVNS. The CDR3 length is 15 residues.

The genes are TRBV5-1 and TRBJ2-7; D is tentatively TRBD1 or TRBD2 (5 bases each). Germline values: CDR1 SGHRS, CDR2 YFSETQ. The CDR3 is made up of 13 amino acids. Trimming removed 2 bases from V and 4 bases from J, with 10 bases in between. The CDR3 sequence is CASSLNRRYEQYF. The CDR3 coding sequence is TGCGCCAGCAGCTTAAACAGGAGGTACGAGCAGTACTTC.

The chain couples TRBV25-1 to TRBJ2-7; 9 bases line up with TRBD2. Germline lookup yields CDR1 MGHDK and CDR2 SYGVNS. The CDR3 spans 15 residues. V dropped 3 bases and J dropped 5; count of bases not matched to a gene: 8. Here the CDR3 reads CASSDPGTSIHEQYF. The CDR3 coding sequence is TGTGCCAGCAGTGACCCCGGGACTAGCATACACGAGCAGTACTTC.

The chain uses TRBV7-9 and TRBJ1-1, with 9 bases identical to TRBD1. The CDR3 length is 15 residues. The J segment lost 5 bases and the V segment lost 5 bases, leaving 9 bases of the junction unmatched. Germline values: CDR1 SEHNR, CDR2 FQNEAQ (reference sequence). CDR3 nucleotide sequence: TGTGCCAGCAGCCCCAAGAGGACAGGGGAAACTGAAGCTTTCTTT. Protein sequence: CASSPKRTGETEAFF. The whole variable domain, remainder taken from reference TRBV7-9 and TRBJ1-1, is DTGVSQNPRHKITKRGQNVTFRCDPISEHNRLYWYRQTLGQGPEFLTYFQNEAQLEKSRLLSDRFSAERPKGSFSTLEIQRTEQGDSAMYLCASSPKRTGETEAFFGQGTRLTVV.

The V call is TRBV6-5, the J call TRBJ1-4; D perhaps matches TRBD1 (5 bases). The CDR3 length is 12 residues. Trimming left V 8 bases short and J 7 bases short, with 11 bases between. Germline assignment: CDR1 MNHEY and CDR2 SVGAGI. CDR3 protein: CASRAGPEKLFF. The DNA of the CDR3 is TGTGCCAGCCGGGCAGGGCCTGAAAAACTGTTTTTT.

V gene TRBV27 combines with J gene TRBJ2-5, with a tentative D call TRBD1 (5 bases). This CDR3 is 14 amino acids long. Germline V CDR1 and CDR2: MNHEY, SMNVEV (reference sequence). V lost 2 bases and J 3 bases, leaving 10 bases between the germline ends. CDR3 bases: TGTGCCAGCAGTTTAAGAGGCAGGGAAGAGACCCAGTACTTC. This gives the protein CASSLRGREETQYF.

About this clone itself: A junction end diverges from the germline sequence, so it may reflect a read error. The chain couples TRBV6-1 to TRBJ1-1; no clear D. Germline CDR1 and CDR2: MNHNS and SASEGT. The CDR3 spans 13 residues. CDR3: CASREDRNTEAFF. The CDR3 coding sequence is TGTGCCAGCAGGGAAGACCGAAACACTGAAGCTTTCTTT.

V is TRBV18 and J is TRBJ2-1, with D unresolved. There are 12 residues in the CDR3. V gave up 3 bases and J gave up 7 bases, with 7 bases separating them. CDR1 and CDR2 (germline): KGHSH, LQKENI. CDR3 loop: CASSPSRNEQFF. In DNA, the CDR3 is TGTGCCAGCTCACCTTCAAGGAATGAGCAGTTCTTC. The variable domain in full, with the rest retrieved from reference TRBV18 and TRBJ2-1, is NAGVMQNPRHLVRRRGQEARLRCSPMKGHSHVYWYRQLPEEGLKFMVYLQKENIIDESGMPKERFSAEFPKEGPSILRIQQVVRGDSAAYFCASSPSRNEQFFGPGTRLTVL.

The V call is TRBV27, the J call TRBJ2-5; TRBD2 aligns across 9 bases. This CDR3 comprises 14 residues. CDR1 and CDR2 from the germline V gene are MNHEY and SMNVEV (reference sequence). Trimming removed 3 bases from V and 5 bases from J; junction bases left unmatched: 4. CDR3 protein: CASSFSGSWETQYF. The CDR3 region has the DNA TGTGCCAGCAGTTTTAGCGGGAGCTGGGAGACCCAGTACTTC.

This clone was picked up a small number of times. V and J are TRBV10-3 and TRBJ2-7, with D tentatively TRBD1 (7 bases). The ends were cut back, 6 bases at V and 7 bases at J, with 13 bases in the middle. This CDR3 region has 12 residues. Germline CDR1 ENHRY, CDR2 SYGVKD. CDR3 amino acids: CAISLQGREQYF. For the CDR3, the DNA is TGTGCCATCAGCCTACAGGGGAGGGAGCAGTACTTC.

The chain employs TRBV30 and TRBJ2-1, with D unresolved. CDR1 GTSNPN and CDR2 SVGIG come from the germline V gene (reference sequence). The length of the CDR3 is 12 residues. The V and J ends lost 5 bases and 7 bases respectively, with 12 bases between them. The CDR3 DNA reads as TGTGCCTGGTCCTCTCGCGGAAATGAGCAGTTCTTC. Encoded protein: CAWSSRGNEQFF.

V and J are TRBV7-2 and TRBJ2-7; D call uncertain. CDR3 length equals 14 residues. Per the germline V gene, CDR1 is SGHTA and CDR2 is FQGNSA. V gave up 1 base and J gave up 2 bases, with 9 bases separating them. The CDR3 region has the DNA TGTGCCAGCAGCTTAGAGCACAGTCCCTACGAGCAGTACTTC. Protein product: CASSLEHSPYEQYF.

J is TRBJ2-7 and V is TRBV19; possible D gene TRBD2, 6 bases. CDR3 length: 16 amino acids. Germline V gene data show CDR1 as LNHDA and CDR2 as SQIVND (reference sequence). V lost 3 bases, J lost 7 bases, and 22 bases lay in between. Here the CDR3 DNA reads TGTGCCAGTAGTATCTCCCTTACTAGCAGGCCCGTGGAGCAGTACTTC. Protein sequence: CASSISLTSRPVEQYF.

V and J are TRBV10-3 and TRBJ2-3, with D unclear. With 2 bases removed from V and 4 bases from J, the gap between germline ends came to 7 bases. This CDR3 has 13 amino acids. Germline loops: CDR1 ENHRY, CDR2 SYGVKD. The CDR3 spells CAISERSSDTQYF. The DNA of the CDR3 is TGTGCCATCAGTGAGCGGTCCTCAGATACGCAGTATTTT.

The CDR3 DNA follows: TGTGCCAGCAGCTCGCAGGGGTCTAGCACAGATACGCAGTATTTT. Encoded protein: CASSSQGSSTDTQYF. The rearrangement uses TRBV11-3 and TRBJ2-3; D is possibly TRBD1 (6 bases). The germline CDR1 and CDR2 sequences are SGHNT and YENEEA. This CDR3 has 15 amino acids. V was pared by 4 bases and J by 0 bases, with 11 bases between.

This clone was picked up one time. CDR3 sequence reads: CASSLQSSSGNTIYF. In DNA form, the CDR3 reads TGTGCCAGCAGCCTCCAATCTAGCTCTGGAAACACCATATATTTT. The chain uses TRBV7-2 and TRBJ1-3; no clear D. The germline V gene has CDR1 SGHTA and CDR2 FQGNSA. The CDR3 totals 15 residues. V lost 5 bases, J lost 0 bases, and 11 bases lay in between.

This clone was seen a single time. V gene TRBV27 combines with J gene TRBJ2-3; TRBD2 matches at 11 bases. This CDR3 is built from 14 residues. Germline CDR1 MNHEY, CDR2 SMNVEV (reference sequence). The V and J ends lost 6 bases and 4 bases, in that order; junction bases with no gene match: 3. The CDR3 bases are TGTGCCAGCAGCATTAGCGGGAGGGCAGATACGCAGTATTTT. Encoded protein: CASSISGRADTQYF.

The chain is built from TRBV9 and TRBJ2-3, with D possibly TRBD2 on 6 matching bases. Deletions cut 0 bases from V and 2 bases from J, with 10 bases between. Per the germline V gene, CDR1 is SGDLS and CDR2 is YYNGEE. The CDR3 has 15 residues. Here the CDR3 DNA reads TGTGCCAGCAGCGTAGGGGGGGTCTTCACAGATACGCAGTATTTT. Translating gives CASSVGGVFTDTQYF.

The chain links TRBV28 to TRBJ1-5; D may be TRBD1 (5 bases). In germline, CDR1 is MDHEN, CDR2 SYDVKM. V was pared by 5 bases and J by 1 base, with 24 bases between. The CDR3 spans 19 residues. CDR3 coding DNA: TGTGCCAGCAGTCCAACACCGGGACGAGCAGATTGGAGCAATCAGCCCCAGCATTTT. Translating it yields CASSPTPGRADWSNQPQHF.

The V and J genes are TRBV20-1 and TRBJ2-3, with D uncertain. This CDR3 comprises 11 residues. The germline V gene encodes CDR1 DFQATT and CDR2 SNEGSKA (reference sequence). Trimming cost V 4 bases and J 4 bases, with 6 bases left between them. DNA for the CDR3: TGCAGTGCTAACTCCGCAGATACGCAGTATTTT. Protein: CSANSADTQYF.

This clone has only one observation. Other DNA sequences from this sample encode an identical CDR3 as well. The gene calls are TRBV7-3 and TRBJ2-3; perhaps TRBD1 as D (5 bases). With 5 bases removed from V and 0 bases from J, the gap between germline ends came to 6 bases. The CDR3 sequence is 13 residues long. Germline assignment: CDR1 SGHTA and CDR2 FQGTGA. CDR3 sequence (DNA): TGTGCCAGCAGCCCAGGGAGCACAGATACGCAGTATTTT. The encoded protein is CASSPGSTDTQYF.